This T cell receptor (beta chain) was sequenced for a study of tumor-infiltrating lymphocytes in primary liver carcinoma. Overall study: The patients included men and women who were aged 30 to 69 years. Tumors measured roughly 4.2 to 10 cm and were stage T1-T3 N0M0. Study-wide results and limits: The top-250-clone fraction was significantly higher in tumors than in blood (p = 0.039).

From about 530 ng total RNA, TCR beta cDNA was generated with a primer in the constant region. Three nested multiplex PCR rounds, a slightly modified ARM-PCR method, built the TCR beta libraries. TCRdb used MiXCR to reprocess the multiplex PCR reads, holding one entry per CDR3 protein. The table lists 110,000 or so distinct CDR3 sequences, roughly 80% of them singletons. This clonotype was picked up many times. The antigen remains undetermined. The approximately 17-34 mg bulk tissue piece was not sorted before simultaneous RNA and DNA extraction. Sequenced input: liver tumor tissue from sampling region 3. The subset: tumor region T3, left-lateral pole. The source is a man in his forties with primary liver carcinoma and hepatitis B virus infection.

The CDR3 spells CASVSSREWNQPQHF. Here the CDR3 DNA reads TGCGCCAGCGTCTCCAGCAGGGAATGGAATCAGCCCCAGCATTTT. The genes are TRBV5-1 and TRBJ1-5; maybe TRBD1 (5 bases). V was shortened by 7 bases and J by 4 bases, with 18 bases between the two germline ends. CDR1 is SGHRS, CDR2 YFSETQ, per germline. CDR3 length: 15 amino acids.